A single sample gave rise to the 22 T cell receptor beta chains below, sequenced in a study of T cells in women clearing cervical HPV infection. The protocol was immunoSEQ multiplex PCR, while the TCRdb copy is restricted to in-frame clones and leaves out a portion. The sample holds 15,000 to 20,000 clones. Sequences were obtained from blood buffy coat. These receptors were obtained from a woman between 18 and 69 years old with a cervical HPV16 infection that either progressed to CIN3+ or cleared (not recorded which).

Note on this clone: The sequenced fragment ends 3 residues before the CDR3 boundary, so the rest is inferred from the germline J gene. This chain connects TRBV7-2 to TRBJ1-6; D might be TRBD1 (5 bases). Germline V CDR1 and CDR2: SGHTA, FQGNSA. Deletions cut 1 base from V and 9 bases from J, with 7 bases between. This CDR3 has 13 residues. The CDR3 protein is CASSLERGSPLHF. The part of the CDR3 DNA that was read is TGTGCCAGCAGCTTAGAAAGGGGTTCACCC.

Points on this clone: The sequenced fragment ends 3 residues before the CDR3 boundary, so the rest is inferred from the germline J gene. V gene TRBV7-9 combines with J gene TRBJ1-2; D call uncertain. Trimming pared 1 base from V and 0 bases from J, leaving 9 bases between. The CDR3 runs to 15 residues. Germline CDR1 and CDR2: SEHNR and FQNEAQ (reference sequence). CDR3 amino acids: CASSLVGTPNYGYTF. The CDR3 DNA, read in part, is TGTGCCAGCAGCTTAGTGGGCACTCCTAACTATGGC.

Details on this clone: The read falls 3 residues short of the CDR3 end, and the missing part is taken from the germline J gene. The chain uses TRBV28 and TRBJ2-7; maybe TRBD1 (5 bases). CDR1 is MDHEN, CDR2 SYDVKM, per germline. V lost 3 bases, J lost 2 bases, and 8 bases lay in between. CDR3 length equals 13 residues. CDR3 residues: CASSLGPPYEQYF. Partial CDR3 DNA: TGTGCCAGCAGTTTGGGGCCCCCCTACGAG. Looking up the rest from reference TRBV28 and TRBJ2-7 gives the full variable domain: DVKVTQSSRYLVKRTGEKVFLECVQDMDHENMFWYRQDPGLGLRLIYFSYDVKMKEKGDIPEGYSVSREKKERFSLILESASTNQTSMYLCASSLGPPYEQYFGPGTRLTVT.

Regarding this clone: Sequence at one end of the junction differs from germline and may be a read error. The read halts 3 residues ahead of the CDR3 end, with the missing end drawn from the germline J gene. This chain links TRBV7-9 with TRBJ2-3; TRBD2 is a possible D gene (6 bases). CDR3 size: 12 residues. The germline CDR1 and CDR2 sequences are SEHNR and FQNEAQ (reference sequence). The CDR3 DNA, read in part, is TGTTCCAGCAGCCGGGGGAGGGATACG. The encoded protein is CSSSRGRDT. The whole CDR3 region reads CSSSRGRDTQYF.

CDR3 sequence: CASRGGGGGRYGYTF. The DNA read from the CDR3 is TGTGCCAGCAGGGGCGGCGGGGGTGGAAGGTATGGC. The chain is built from TRBV7-9 and TRBJ1-2; a possible D gene is TRBD1 (5 bases). The observed sequence ends 3 residues before the CDR3 terminus, with the missing tail filled in from the germline J gene. The CDR3 is 15 amino acids. V shed 6 bases and J shed 5 bases, with 19 bases lying between them. The germline CDR1 and CDR2 sequences are SEHNR and FQNEAQ (reference sequence).

Details on this clone: The read terminates 3 residues before the CDR3 end, so the remaining end is supplied by the germline J gene. The chain has TRBV7-2 and TRBJ2-5; 10 nucleotides align to TRBD1. CDR1 is SGHTA and CDR2 is FQGNSA in the germline V gene. The CDR3 extends over 15 amino acids. The ends lost 7 bases at V and 5 bases at J; junction bases unmatched: 10. CDR3 DNA (partial): TGTGCCAGCACCTTCTGGACAGGGGGGGTGGAGACC. Protein: CASTFWTGGVET. The entire CDR3 protein reads CASTFWTGGVETQYF.

As concerns this clone: The read ends 3 residues before the CDR3 terminus; that terminus is restored from the germline J gene. The chain recombines TRBV19 with TRBJ2-7, with TRBD1 matching over 7 bases. This CDR3 has 13 residues. J gave up 0 bases and V 10 bases, and 6 bases lay outside the gene matches. Germline lookup yields CDR1 LNHDA and CDR2 SQIVND (reference sequence). The CDR3 DNA, read in part, is TGTGCCACTGGACAGGCAGACTCCTACGAG. It codes for CATGQADSYE. The CDR3 in its entirety is CATGQADSYEQYF.

Remarks on this clone: The CDR3 is cut off 3 residues early in the read; its end comes from the germline J gene. The gene calls are TRBV10-3 and TRBJ1-1; the D gene is possibly TRBD1 (5 bases). With 6 bases removed from V and 3 bases from J, the gap between germline ends came to 11 bases. Per germline, CDR1 ENHRY and CDR2 SYGVKD. The CDR3 is 13 residues long. CDR3 amino acids: CAIRRGGHTEAFF. The CDR3 DNA, read in part, is TGTGCCATCAGGAGGGGAGGGCACACTGAA.

A remark on this clone: The read stops 3 residues short of the end of the CDR3; the missing end is completed from the germline J gene. The chain has TRBV29-1 and TRBJ1-4; TRBD1 might be the D (5 bases). From germline, CDR1 is SQVTM and CDR2 ANQGSEA. The length of the CDR3 is 12 residues. V was shortened by 7 bases and J by 8 bases, with 14 bases between the two germline ends. CDR3 loop: CSAQGGNEKLFF. The CDR3 bases that were read are TGCAGCGCCCAGGGTGGGAACGAAAAA.

The part of the CDR3 DNA that was read is TGCAGTGCCCACCCGGGACAGGCACACGAG. Translation gives CSAHPGQAHE. The full CDR3 sequence reads CSAHPGQAHEYTF. This chain joins TRBV20-1 and TRBJ1-2; 8 bases map to TRBD1. The CDR3 is cut off 3 residues early in the read; its end comes from the germline J gene. There are 13 residues in the CDR3. Germline V CDR1 and CDR2: DFQATT, SNEGSKA (reference sequence).

As concerns this clone: The read halts 3 residues ahead of the CDR3 end, with the missing end drawn from the germline J gene. This rearrangement joins TRBV20-1 to TRBJ2-5, with TRBD2 as a possible D gene (6 bases). Germline V gene lookup returns CDR1 DFQATT and CDR2 SNEGSKA (reference sequence). This CDR3 comprises 14 residues. V was trimmed by 5 bases and J by 1 base, leaving 14 bases between them. CDR3 DNA, as far as it was read: TGCAGTGCTCCTAAGAGCGGGCTCCAAGAGACC. Amino acids: CSAPKSGLQET. The full CDR3 protein is CSAPKSGLQETQYF.

Notes on this clone: The CDR3 end falls 3 residues outside the read, so it is completed with the germline J gene. The rearrangement joins TRBV5-1 to TRBJ2-1; 7 positions match TRBD1. Germline assignment: CDR1 SGHRS and CDR2 YFSETQ. V lost 3 bases, J lost 0 bases, and 9 bases stayed unmatched. The CDR3 is 17 amino acids. The covered CDR3 bases are TGCGCCAGCAGCTGGCAGCCACAGGGGAGCTCCTACAATGAG. Residues: CASSWQPQGSSYNE. The complete CDR3 protein is CASSWQPQGSSYNEQFF.

With respect to this clone: The read falls 3 residues short of the CDR3 end, and the missing part is taken from the germline J gene. The V call is TRBV12-3 or TRBV12-4, the J call TRBJ1-1; tentative D call: TRBD1 (5 bases). Trimming left V 4 bases short and J 4 bases short, with 10 bases between. CDR3 length equals 13 residues. The CDR3 bases that were read are TGTGCCAGCAGTTGGGACTCGGGCACTGAA. It translates to CASSWDSGTE. The entire CDR3 protein reads CASSWDSGTEAFF.

With respect to this clone: Read coverage stops 3 residues before the CDR3 terminus; the germline J gene supplies the remainder. This chain connects TRBV30 to TRBJ2-7, with 8 positions matching TRBD2. This CDR3 has 16 amino acids. Losses at the gene ends were 2 bases for V and 4 bases for J; bases not matched to a gene: 13. Per germline, CDR1 GTSNPN and CDR2 SVGIG (reference sequence). The sequenced part of the CDR3 DNA is TGTGCCTGGAGTCTTCCCGAGCGGGGGCCTCGATACGAG. Amino acid sequence: CAWSLPERGPRYE. The full CDR3 protein is CAWSLPERGPRYEQYF. The full variable domain, completed using reference TRBV30 and TRBJ2-7, is SQTIHQWPATLVQPVGSPLSLECTVEGTSNPNLYWYRQAAGRGLQLLFYSVGIGQISSEVPQNLSASRPQDRQFILSSKKLLLSDSGFYLCAWSLPERGPRYEQYFGPGTRLTVT.

As regards this clone: The CDR3 end lies 3 residues beyond the end of the read and is filled in from the germline J gene. The rearrangement links TRBV7-9 to TRBJ1-1, with 8 bases identical to TRBD1. The CDR3 is 13 residues long. Germline V CDR1 and CDR2: SEHNR, FQNEAQ (reference sequence). Germline trimming cut 8 bases from V and 6 bases from J; bases unmatched to any gene: 8. The CDR3 here is CASRDRGGSEAFF. The CDR3 bases that were read are TGTGCCAGCCGTGACAGGGGTGGGTCTGAA.

The CDR3 region is CASSPGQGALHEQYF. The CDR3 DNA, read in part, is TGTGCCAGCAGCCCAGGACAGGGGGCGCTGCACGAG. The V call is TRBV7-9, the J call TRBJ2-7; 11 nucleotides match TRBD1. The read finishes 3 residues shy of the CDR3 end, and the germline J gene is used to complete it. Germline V gene sequence: CDR1 SEHNR, CDR2 FQNEAQ (reference sequence). The ends lost 5 bases at V and 5 bases at J; junction bases unmatched: 8. There are 15 residues in the CDR3.

About this clone: The sequenced fragment ends 3 residues before the CDR3 boundary, so the rest is inferred from the germline J gene. The chain links TRBV20-1 to TRBJ1-2; no clear D. The V end was cut by 2 bases, the J end by 1 base, with 8 bases between. CDR1 and CDR2 (germline): DFQATT, SNEGSKA (reference sequence). The CDR3 spans 13 residues. CDR3 bases read: TGCAGTGCTAGAATACCTAATAACTATGGC. Protein product: CSARIPNNYG. The whole CDR3 protein is CSARIPNNYGYTF.

In regard to this clone: Coverage ceases 3 residues before the CDR3 finishes, and the germline J gene fills in the end. This chain connects TRBV12-5 to TRBJ2-1, with TRBD2 as a possible D gene (5 bases). V was cut by 7 bases and J by 4 bases, with 11 bases left in between. Germline assignment: CDR1 LGHNT and CDR2 FRNRAP. CDR3 length: 13 residues. The CDR3 DNA, read in part, is TGTGCTAGTGCCCTACGGGGTTACAATGAG. It encodes CASALRGYNE. The full CDR3 reads CASALRGYNEQFF.

A note on this clone: The CDR3 is cut off 3 residues early in the read; its end comes from the germline J gene. This chain uses TRBV7-2 with TRBJ2-5; 7 bases match TRBD1. The trim removed 4 bases at V and 4 bases at J, leaving 6 bases unmatched. The CDR3 totals 14 residues. Germline V CDR1 and CDR2: SGHTA, FQGNSA. CDR3 amino acids: CASSSTGTVETQYF. Partial CDR3 DNA: TGTGCCAGCAGCTCCACCGGGACAGTAGAGACC.

To note about this clone: Read sequence stops 3 residues before the CDR3 end, and the germline J gene provides the missing end. The chain employs TRBV12-3 or TRBV12-4 and TRBJ2-1; TRBD2 matches at 13 bases. V was clipped by 7 bases and J by 9 bases; unmatched bases: 6. The CDR3 has 14 amino acids. The CDR3 sequence: CASKGLAGRGEQFF. The sequenced CDR3 bases are TGTGCCAGCAAGGGACTAGCGGGGCGGGGTGAG.

Regarding this clone: The DNA ends 3 residues before the CDR3 does, and the rest of the CDR3 is filled in from the germline J gene. The chain couples TRBV7-7 to TRBJ2-3, with D perhaps TRBD2 (7 bases). Looked up from germline, CDR1 is SSHAT and CDR2 is FNYEAQ (reference sequence). V gave up 1 base and J gave up 4 bases, with 15 bases separating them. The CDR3 covers 16 residues. CDR3 sequence: CASSLGAPGGADTQYF. The CDR3 bases that were read are TGTGCCAGCAGCTTAGGGGCCCCGGGGGGCGCAGATACG.

Concerning this clone itself: The read ends 3 residues before the CDR3 terminus; that terminus is restored from the germline J gene. J is TRBJ1-2 and V is TRBV5-1; 7 nucleotides line up with TRBD1. Germline V gene sequence: CDR1 SGHRS, CDR2 YFSETQ. Germline trimming cut 6 bases from V and 2 bases from J; bases unmatched to any gene: 10. The length of the CDR3 is 15 residues. Incomplete CDR3 DNA: TGCGCCAGCAACCCTTCGACAGGGCCAAACTATGGC. This translates into CASNPSTGPNYG. The CDR3 in its entirety is CASNPSTGPNYGYTF.